These T cell receptor beta chains were read from a single sample in a study of vaccination effects on CD4 cells after COVID-19. The method was immunoSEQ multiplex PCR; TCRdb's version includes in-frame clones alone and lacks a portion of them. The sample carries about 64,000 clones, about 78% recorded once. No antigen has been identified for these receptors. The material sequenced was CD4+ T cells from PBMCs cultured with HCoV-OC43 spike peptides, taken after COVID-19 vaccination. Receptor source: a human donor who received a COVID-19 vaccine. CDR3s include the opening cysteine and the closing phenylalanine or tryptophan. A D gene is named only where the DNA matches it firmly. Clone size is shown for a subset of rows, as once, few, many or a class of expanded clone.

v_gene: TRBV6-5; d_gene: TRBD2; abundance: NA; j_gene: TRBJ2-5; CDR3nt: TGTGCCAGCAGCGACGGGGGGGCAGTACAAGAGACCCAGTACTTC; CDR3aa: CASSDGGAVQETQYF
v_gene: TRBV6-5; d_gene: NA; abundance: NA; j_gene: TRBJ1-1; CDR3nt: TGTGCCAGCAGTTTGGACGGAAAAGCTTTCTTT; CDR3aa: CASSLDGKAFF
v_gene: TRBV27; d_gene: NA; abundance: NA; j_gene: TRBJ2-2; CDR3nt: TGTGCCAGCAGGGGGCGCGGGGAGCTGTTTTTT; CDR3aa: CASRGRGELFF
v_gene: TRBV3-1/TRBV3-2; d_gene: NA; abundance: once; j_gene: TRBJ1-2; CDR3nt: TGTGCCAGCAGCATACAGGGACCGGGGGGCTACACCTTC; CDR3aa: CASSIQGPGGYTF
v_gene: TRBV18; d_gene: NA; abundance: NA; j_gene: TRBJ1-1; CDR3nt: TGTGCCAGCTCAACGAGGAACACTGAAGCTTTCTTT; CDR3aa: CASSTRNTEAFF
v_gene: TRBV29-1; d_gene: TRBD1; abundance: NA; j_gene: TRBJ2-2; CDR3nt: TGCAGCGTCGACAGGGGATTGGACACCGGGGAGCTGTTTTTT; CDR3aa: CSVDRGLDTGELFF
v_gene: TRBV9; d_gene: TRBD1; abundance: NA; j_gene: TRBJ1-4; CDR3nt: TGTGCCAGCAGCGTAGGTGAGACAGGGGCGACAACTAATGAAAAACTGTTTTTT; CDR3aa: CASSVGETGATTNEKLFF
v_gene: TRBV5-8; d_gene: NA; abundance: NA; j_gene: TRBJ2-2; CDR3nt: TGTGCCAGCAGCTTGGAATACGTAGCGAACACCGGGGAGCTGTTTTTT; CDR3aa: CASSLEYVANTGELFF
v_gene: TRBV7-3; d_gene: TRBD2; abundance: NA; j_gene: TRBJ2-1; CDR3nt: TGTGCCAGCAGCTTAACAGGTGGTAGCGGGGGGGCAGGCAATGAGCAGTTCTTC; CDR3aa: CASSLTGGSGGAGNEQFF
v_gene: TRBV12-1; d_gene: NA; abundance: NA; j_gene: TRBJ1-4; CDR3nt: TGTGCCAGCAGGCCCGGGACCCCGGCTCTCAATGAAAAACTGTTTTTT; CDR3aa: CASRPGTPALNEKLFF
v_gene: TRBV10-3; d_gene: TRBD1; abundance: NA; j_gene: TRBJ1-1; CDR3nt: TGTGCCATCAGTGAGCAGGGGGTGAACACTGAAGCTTTCTTT; CDR3aa: CAISEQGVNTEAFF
v_gene: TRBV5-6; d_gene: NA; abundance: NA; j_gene: TRBJ2-5; CDR3nt: TGTGCCAGCAGCTTGGCCCTAACTGGGCAGCGCCGGGAGACCCAGTACTTC; CDR3aa: CASSLALTGQRRETQYF
v_gene: TRBV9; d_gene: NA; abundance: NA; j_gene: TRBJ2-5; CDR3nt: TGTGCCAGCAGCCCTCGCCAGGCGGGCGGAGAGACCCAGTACTTC; CDR3aa: CASSPRQAGGETQYF
v_gene: TRBV18; d_gene: NA; abundance: NA; j_gene: TRBJ1-1; CDR3nt: TGTGCCAGTGTTGGGGGGAACACTGAAGCTTTCTTT; CDR3aa: CASVGGNTEAFF
v_gene: TRBV7-8; d_gene: TRBD2; abundance: once; j_gene: TRBJ2-1; CDR3nt: TGTGCCAGCAGCTTAGGGACTAGCGGCTCCTACAATGAGCAGTTCTTC; CDR3aa: CASSLGTSGSYNEQFF
v_gene: TRBV5-3; d_gene: NA; abundance: NA; j_gene: TRBJ1-2; CDR3nt: TGTGCTTTTAACTATGGCTACACCTTC; CDR3aa: CAFNYGYTF
v_gene: TRBV18; d_gene: NA; abundance: NA; j_gene: TRBJ1-2; CDR3nt: TGTGCCAGCTCACCATCGACAGAGACTAACTATGGCTACACCTTC; CDR3aa: CASSPSTETNYGYTF
v_gene: TRBV4-1; d_gene: NA; abundance: NA; j_gene: TRBJ1-3; CDR3nt: TGCGCCAGCAGCCCCGTAGGGCCGGGAAACACCATATATTTT; CDR3aa: CASSPVGPGNTIYF
v_gene: TRBV5-8; d_gene: NA; abundance: NA; j_gene: TRBJ1-1; CDR3nt: TGTGCCAGCAGTACCCAGGGTGGGAACACTGAAGCTTTCTTT; CDR3aa: CASSTQGGNTEAFF
v_gene: TRBV5-1; d_gene: TRBD1; abundance: NA; j_gene: TRBJ2-2; CDR3nt: TGCGCCAGCAGCCCCCCTGGACAGGTGTCCACCGGGGAGCTGTTTTTT; CDR3aa: CASSPPGQVSTGELFF